The 31 T cell receptor beta chains presented below share a single source sample, sequenced in a study of CD8 T cells in Susac syndrome. Random hexamers primed reverse transcription of about 0.5 to 1 ug RNA. MiXCR, run by TCRdb on the immunoSEQ multiplex PCR reads, gives a single entry per CDR3 protein. The sample consists of 75,000 to 100,000 distinct CDR3 sequences, just under 95% of them appearing once. Sequenced input: CD8+ T cells from PBMCs. The receptors here all came from a human donor with Susac syndrome.

V gene TRBV30 combines with J gene TRBJ2-7; D remains ambiguous. The V gene lost 4 bases and the J gene lost 6 bases, with 16 bases spanning the gap. CDR1 and CDR2 from the germline V gene are GTSNPN and SVGIG (reference sequence). This CDR3 region has 13 residues. CDR3 region: CAWNPGSFLEQYF. CDR3 DNA: TGTGCCTGGAACCCGGGCTCCTTTCTCGAGCAGTACTTC.

The V call is TRBV6-2 or TRBV6-3, the J call TRBJ2-1, with a possible D match to TRBD1 (5 bases). From germline, CDR1 is MNHEY and CDR2 SVGEGT. CDR3 size: 12 residues. V shed 3 bases and J shed 9 bases, with 9 bases lying between them. The CDR3 protein is CASSYTGSEQFF. Here the CDR3 DNA reads TGTGCCAGCAGTTATACAGGTTCTGAGCAGTTCTTC.

The chain joins TRBV27 to TRBJ2-2; D is unclear. Germline CDR1 is MNHEY and CDR2 is SMNVEV (reference sequence). V lost 2 bases to trimming and J lost 4 bases, with 5 bases between them. CDR3 length: 13 amino acids. The DNA for the CDR3 is TGTGCCAGCAGTTTAGGGTTCACCGGGGAGCTGTTTTTT. Its translation: CASSLGFTGELFF.

This chain connects TRBV11-2 to TRBJ2-7, with D hard to call. V was pared by 3 bases and J by 4 bases, with 1 base between. CDR1 and CDR2 (germline): SGHAT, FQNNGV. This CDR3 region has 10 residues. CDR3 region: CASSLYEQYF. DNA for the CDR3: TGTGCCAGCAGCTTGTACGAGCAGTACTTC.

This rearrangement joins TRBV29-1 to TRBJ1-2, with D possibly TRBD1 on 6 matching bases. CDR3 length: 16 amino acids. V was shortened by 3 bases and J by 6 bases, with 23 bases between the two germline ends. Germline loops: CDR1 SQVTM, CDR2 ANQGSEA. The CDR3 region has the DNA TGCAGCGTTGATGTACCTTTACACAGGGCGGAGGATGGCTACACCTTC. This gives the protein CSVDVPLHRAEDGYTF.

V is TRBV29-1 and J is TRBJ2-7; no clear D. Per germline, CDR1 SQVTM and CDR2 ANQGSEA. V lost 4 bases, J lost 4 bases, and 17 bases lay in between. The CDR3 is 14 amino acids. The CDR3 is CSVGAPSDLYEQYF. In DNA, the CDR3 is TGCAGCGTTGGGGCCCCCTCGGATTTGTACGAGCAGTACTTC.

The rearrangement links TRBV24-1 to TRBJ2-5, with 9 nucleotides matching TRBD2. The V segment lost 4 bases and the J segment 3 bases; nucleotides outside the gene matches: 5. CDR3 length equals 15 residues. The germline CDR1 and CDR2 sequences are KGHDR and SFDVKD. In DNA form, the CDR3 reads TGTGCCACCAGTGAATTGACTAGCGGAGAAGAGACCCAGTACTTC. Translated: CATSELTSGEETQYF.

The V gene is TRBV29-1, the J gene TRBJ1-1; no reliable D call. Germline CDR1 is SQVTM and CDR2 is ANQGSEA. The CDR3 loop spans 12 amino acids. V lost 4 bases and J 0 bases, leaving 6 bases between the germline ends. The CDR3 reads CSVGQMNTEAFF. CDR3 in DNA: TGCAGCGTTGGGCAGATGAACACTGAAGCTTTCTTT.

As DNA, the CDR3 is TGTGCCAGCAGCTTAACGGCGCTTAATGAGCAGTTCTTC. This gives the protein CASSLTALNEQFF. The V gene is TRBV7-3, the J gene TRBJ2-1; no clear D. V was cut by 0 bases and J by 7 bases, with 7 bases left in between. Germline assignment: CDR1 SGHTA and CDR2 FQGTGA. The length of the CDR3 is 13 residues.

This chain uses TRBV27 with TRBJ2-1, with 9 positions matching TRBD2. Germline V gene data show CDR1 as MNHEY and CDR2 as SMNVEV (reference sequence). This CDR3 is built from 13 residues. V dropped 4 bases and J dropped 8; count of bases not matched to a gene: 3. The CDR3 reads CASSSGTSYEQFF. CDR3 in DNA: TGTGCCAGCAGTTCCGGGACTAGCTATGAGCAGTTCTTC.

This rearrangement joins TRBV4-2 to TRBJ1-1; tentatively, D is TRBD1 (6 bases). The CDR3 is made up of 17 amino acids. Germline V lookup: CDR1 LGHNA, CDR2 YNFKEQ. Trimming removed 1 base at V and 7 bases at J, with 22 bases between. The CDR3 region has the DNA TGTGCCAGCAGCCAAGTCATCCAGGGGCGGCTTAGAGTTGAAGCTTTCTTT. It is translated as CASSQVIQGRLRVEAFF.

V and J are TRBV21-1 and TRBJ1-2; the DNA was not used to check the table's D call, TRBD1. TRBV21-1 is a pseudogene locus. CDR3 length: 18 residues. CDR3 sequence (DNA): TGTGCCAGCAGCAAAGCCATGTTAAGTACGGGGGCGCGGTATGGCTACACCTTC. Translated, it gives CASSKAMLSTGARYGYTF.

The V and J genes are TRBV29-1 and TRBJ1-1, with D possibly TRBD1 on 6 matching bases. CDR3 size: 12 residues. Trimming shortened V by 5 bases and J by 4 bases, and 11 bases separated the two germline ends. CDR1 is SQVTM and CDR2 is ANQGSEA in the germline V gene. The CDR3 DNA follows: TGCAGCGTTTACAGGGAAAGCACTGAAGCTTTCTTT. This codes for CSVYRESTEAFF.

This sequence joins TRBV14 and TRBJ2-7; D perhaps matches TRBD2 (5 bases). V lost 4 bases to trimming and J lost 4 bases, with 14 bases between them. Looked up from germline, CDR1 is SGHDN and CDR2 is FVKESK. CDR3 length: 14 amino acids. The CDR3 bases are TGTGCCAGCAGCCCCAGACGGGATTATTACGAGCAGTACTTC. This translates into CASSPRRDYYEQYF.

The V gene is TRBV5-4, the J gene TRBJ1-2, with a tentative D call TRBD1 (6 bases). The germline gives CDR1 SGHNT, CDR2 YYREEE (reference sequence). CDR3 length: 15 amino acids. V lost 0 bases and J 4 bases, leaving 13 bases between the germline ends. CDR3 sequence (DNA): TGTGCCAGCAGCTTGGAGGCAGGGGAGGCCTATGGCTACACCTTC. Encoded protein: CASSLEAGEAYGYTF.

The genes are TRBV20-1 and TRBJ2-7; the D is unclear. Between the trimmed V and J ends, which lost 3 bases and 5 bases, there was a span of 5 bases. This CDR3 spans 10 amino acids. Germline V gene sequence: CDR1 DFQATT, CDR2 SNEGSKA (reference sequence). The CDR3, as DNA: TGCAGTGCTAGTTCTCACGAGCAGTACTTC. It encodes CSASSHEQYF.

The V and J genes are TRBV29-1 and TRBJ1-2; 9 nucleotides agree with TRBD1. V lost 0 bases to trimming and J lost 4 bases; unmatched junction nucleotides: 12. The V gene's germline CDR1 is SQVTM and CDR2 ANQGSEA. This CDR3 comprises 17 residues. The CDR3 DNA reads as TGCAGCGTTGAAGATATCCCGGACAGGGGCAGGATCTATGGCTACACCTTC. The encoded protein is CSVEDIPDRGRIYGYTF.

Concerning this clonotype: Compared with germline, one end of the junction differs, possibly owing to a read error. In nucleotides, the CDR3 is TGTGCCAGCAGCTACGGGACAGTTACGCAGTATTTT. Translating it yields CASSYGTVTQYF. The rearrangement uses TRBV5-6 and TRBJ2-3, with 7 bases lining up with TRBD1. The CDR3 sequence is 12 residues long. The germline gives CDR1 SGHDT, CDR2 YYEEEE.

In its sample, this clonotype was seen once. V gene TRBV29-1 combines with J gene TRBJ1-2, with a weak D call TRBD1 (6 bases). V dropped 0 bases and J dropped 4 bases, with 12 bases sitting between them. The CDR3 loop spans 14 amino acids. Germline V gene sequence: CDR1 SQVTM, CDR2 ANQGSEA. CDR3 in amino acids: CSVEDLRDIYGYTF. The CDR3 region has the DNA TGCAGCGTTGAAGATCTTCGGGACATCTATGGCTACACCTTC.

This clonotype is a singleton in its sample. The V and J genes are TRBV20-1 and TRBJ1-5; weak D call: TRBD1 (5 bases). Looked up from germline, CDR1 is DFQATT and CDR2 is SNEGSKA (reference sequence). The CDR3 sequence is 14 residues long. V was shortened by 0 bases and J by 8 bases, with 14 bases between the two germline ends. CDR3 sequence (DNA): TGCAGTGCTAGAGATCCCAGGGAGGCGAAGCCCCAGCATTTT. This sequence encodes CSARDPREAKPQHF.

The J gene is TRBJ2-7, the V gene TRBV14; D might be TRBD2 (5 bases). CDR1 and CDR2 from the germline V gene are SGHDN and FVKESK. With 1 base removed from V and 7 bases from J, the gap between germline ends came to 14 bases. CDR3 length equals 14 residues. The CDR3 DNA reads as TGTGCCAGCAGCCAAGGGGTATCCGGCGGGGAGCAGTACTTC. Residues: CASSQGVSGGEQYF.

V and J are TRBV6-5 and TRBJ2-2; 8 positions agree with TRBD1. The CDR3 covers 13 residues. Germline CDR1 is MNHEY and CDR2 is SVGAGI. The V segment lost 5 bases and the J segment 6 bases; nucleotides outside the gene matches: 2. CDR3 in DNA: TGTGCCAGCAGTGAGACAGGGGCCGGGGAGCTGTTTTTT. Encoded protein: CASSETGAGELFF.

The V call is TRBV9, the J call TRBJ2-5, with TRBD1 matching over 7 bases. The CDR3 is made up of 15 amino acids. Germline V CDR1 and CDR2: SGDLS, YYNGEE. The ends lost 0 bases at V and 1 base at J; junction bases unmatched: 3. The CDR3 DNA follows: TGTGCCAGCAGCGTAGAGGGACAGATCCAAGAGACCCAGTACTTC. As protein: CASSVEGQIQETQYF.

V usage is TRBV7-8 and J usage is TRBJ2-5, with 7 positions matching TRBD2. V gave up 2 bases and J gave up 5 bases; unmatched junction bases: 8. Per the germline V gene, CDR1 is SGHVS and CDR2 is FQNEAQ. The CDR3 has 15 amino acids. The CDR3 DNA sequence: TGTGCCAGCAGCTTATGGGCGGGAGAGGGCGAGACCCAGTACTTC. This sequence encodes CASSLWAGEGETQYF.

The chain has TRBV13 and TRBJ2-1, with 7 bases matching TRBD2. The germline V gene has CDR1 PRHDT and CDR2 FYEKMQ (reference sequence). Trimming removed 0 bases from V and 0 bases from J; junction bases left unmatched: 8. The CDR3 extends over 18 amino acids. The CDR3: CASSLGRVLADSYNEQFF. CDR3 nucleotides: TGTGCCAGCAGCTTAGGCAGGGTGCTAGCGGACTCCTACAATGAGCAGTTCTTC.

The chain carries TRBV13 and TRBJ2-6; TRBD1 matches at 7 bases. V lost 1 base, J lost 4 bases, and 10 bases stayed unmatched. This CDR3 contains 18 residues. Germline values: CDR1 PRHDT, CDR2 FYEKMQ (reference sequence). The CDR3: CASSLETGTLTGANVLTF. In DNA form, the CDR3 reads TGTGCCAGCAGCTTAGAGACAGGGACCCTAACGGGGGCCAACGTCCTGACTTTC.

J is TRBJ2-7 and V is TRBV7-9; D is possibly TRBD1 (7 bases). The CDR3 sequence is 16 residues long. Trimming shortened V by 4 bases and J by 0 bases, and 16 bases separated the two germline ends. Germline CDR1 is SEHNR and CDR2 is FQNEAQ (reference sequence). The CDR3 nucleotides read TGTGCCAGCAGCTCCTTGACAGGGAGGAGCTCCTACGAGCAGTACTTC. This gives the protein CASSSLTGRSSYEQYF. Drawing the rest from reference TRBV7-9 and TRBJ2-7, the complete variable domain is DTGVSQNPRHKITKRGQNVTFRCDPISEHNRLYWYRQTLGQGPEFLTYFQNEAQLEKSRLLSDRFSAERPKGSFSTLEIQRTEQGDSAMYLCASSSLTGRSSYEQYFGPGTRLTVT.

The V and J genes are TRBV6-5 and TRBJ1-2; 7 nucleotides align to TRBD1. From germline, CDR1 is MNHEY and CDR2 SVGAGI. The junction had 0 bases not matched to a gene; V was cut back by 5 bases and J by 0 bases. The CDR3 is 13 residues long. The CDR3 spells CASSTGANYGYTF. CDR3 bases: TGTGCCAGCAGTACAGGGGCTAACTATGGCTACACCTTC.

V usage is TRBV3-1 and J usage is TRBJ1-5; no definite D call. V gave up 0 bases and J gave up 0 bases, with 3 bases separating them. This CDR3 is built from 14 residues. CDR1 is LGHDT and CDR2 is YNNKEL in the germline V gene (reference sequence). CDR3 sequence (DNA): TGTGCCAGCAGCCAAGATTATAGCAATCAGCCCCAGCATTTT. Amino acid sequence: CASSQDYSNQPQHF.

The genes are TRBV27 and TRBJ2-7; D is ambiguous. The CDR3 consists of 13 residues. Between the trimmed V and J ends, which lost 1 base and 7 bases, there was a span of 11 bases. Germline V gene lookup returns CDR1 MNHEY and CDR2 SMNVEV (reference sequence). CDR3 loop: CASSLLGNREQYF. The CDR3 DNA reads as TGTGCCAGCAGTTTATTGGGGAATCGTGAGCAGTACTTC.

This clonotype was detected only once. The chain couples TRBV4-1 to TRBJ2-7; the D is unclear. Germline CDR1 and CDR2: MGHRA and YSYEKL. Trimming pared 0 bases from V and 3 bases from J, leaving 9 bases between. The CDR3 length is 14 residues. CDR3 bases: TGCGCCAGCAGCCAAGATTCCGGGCTCTACGAGCAGTACTTC. Translating gives CASSQDSGLYEQYF.